This T cell receptor (beta chain) originates from a study of control samples from healthy donors and cancer patients. This table comes from immunoSEQ multiplex PCR, and its TCRdb copy is limited to in-frame clones, with some not included. This sample yields approximately 120,000 clones, of which 75% to 90% are seen a single time; approximately 16% belongs to the top ten. From germline, CDR1 is LGHDT and CDR2 YNNKEL (reference sequence). With 2 bases removed from V and 3 bases from J, the gap between germline ends came to 13 bases. This CDR3 has 15 amino acids. Sequences were obtained from blood. The chain combines TRBV3-1 (or the pseudogene TRBV3-2) with TRBJ1-2, with D unresolved. The sequence was obtained from a woman in her 50s in good health. The CDR3 loop reads CASSQWVVGDYGYTF. The DNA for the CDR3 is TGTGCCAGCAGCCAATGGGTAGTTGGTGACTATGGCTACACCTTC.